Ten or more counts support the clone carrying this T cell receptor beta chain. Trimming took 2 bases from V and 4 from J; bases not matched to a gene: 9. The CDR3 covers 15 residues. Germline V lookup: CDR1 SGHRS, CDR2 YFSETQ. In the authors' methods: Junction-only sequences without quality scores came from ImmunoSEQ, so filtering differed. Clones were read by immunoSEQ multiplex PCR, and TCRdb kept only the in-frame ones, dropping some. Clone size and V and J calls were adopted from that table, with D and trimming inferred from the DNA. The table lists nearly 2 million clones, just under 95% of them singletons. The entry originates in a study of shared clonotypes between healthy human individuals. Positive CCR7 selection of CD45RO-negative cells yielded the naive CD8 cells, and terminally differentiated effector memory CD45RA+ cells were excluded.

The chain employs TRBV5-1 and TRBJ2-7; the match to TRBD1 covers 7 bases. This clonotype was obtained from a man between 18 and 29 years old in good health. Sequencing used naive CD8+ T cells sorted from blood. CDR3 nucleotide sequence: TGCGCCAGCAGCTTAGCTCCGGGACAGATTTACGAGCAGTACTTC. Protein sequence: CASSLAPGQIYEQYF.